What follows is one T cell receptor beta chain and its context. This entry belongs to a study of T cells in tumors after PD-1 blockade. Study in general: Daily vismodegib 150 mg continued in a subset of anti-PD-1-treated patients.

V was pared by 6 bases and J by 3 bases, with 14 bases between. Germline-derived CDR1 and CDR2 are SNHLY and FYNNEI. CDR3 length: 14 amino acids. Here immunoSEQ multiplex PCR was the method, and the copy in TCRdb shows in-frame clones only, minus some. The profile shows 54,000 or so clones, around 80% of them singletons. This rearrangement joins TRBV2 to TRBJ2-5; TRBD2 might be the D (6 bases). This sequence originates from a human donor with basal cell carcinoma. Sample: PBMCs, taken before anti-PD-1 treatment. In nucleotides, the CDR3 is TGTGCCAGCAGGGGTAGACTAGGAAAAGAGACCCAGTACTTC. The encoded protein is CASRGRLGKETQYF.